A single sample is the source of the 9 T cell receptor beta chains below, sequenced in a study of T cell changes during pregnancy in multiple sclerosis. The repertoire was sequenced with immunoSEQ multiplex PCR; TCRdb's copy has only in-frame clones and lacks some. The table lists about 130,000 clones, around 95% of them singletons. The material was peripheral blood, obtained after pregnancy. Receptors were obtained from a female donor with multiple sclerosis, enrolled in a pregnancy study.

The chain couples TRBV4-1 to TRBJ1-2; 10 bases line up with TRBD1. This CDR3 is built from 15 residues. CDR1 and CDR2 (germline): MGHRA, YSYEKL. V was pared by 4 bases and J by 7 bases, with 9 bases of the junction left unmatched. CDR3 sequence: CASSLGGQGTAGYTF. CDR3 sequence (DNA): TGCGCCAGCAGCCTCGGGGGACAGGGGACCGCTGGCTACACCTTC.

The rearrangement joins TRBV30 to TRBJ2-1; 10 bases agree with TRBD2. This CDR3 has 14 amino acids. CDR1 GTSNPN and CDR2 SVGIG come from the germline V gene (reference sequence). Trimming cost V 5 bases and J 7 bases; bases outside gene matches: 8. Written as DNA, the CDR3 is TGTGCCTGGGACTCTAGCGGGAGCGGGAATGAGCAGTTCTTC. This translates into CAWDSSGSGNEQFF.

As regards this clone: This specimen includes other DNA sequences encoding the same CDR3. J is TRBJ2-3 and V is TRBV6-5; weak D call: TRBD2 (5 bases). The length of the CDR3 is 13 residues. The V and J ends lost 0 bases and 7 bases respectively, with 8 bases between them. Germline CDR1 MNHEY, CDR2 SVGAGI. This CDR3 reads CASSYSRGNTQYF. In nucleotides, the CDR3 is TGTGCCAGCAGTTACTCCCGGGGAAATACGCAGTATTTT.

The rearrangement joins TRBV6-6 to TRBJ2-3, with TRBD1 identical over 7 bases. J was trimmed by 3 bases and V by 6 bases; bases with no gene match: 9. Germline CDR1 reads MNHNY; CDR2 reads SVGAGI (reference sequence). The CDR3 contains 15 residues. DNA for the CDR3: TGTGCCAGCAGGGAACAGGGGCGAGTGACAGATACGCAGTATTTT. Amino acid sequence: CASREQGRVTDTQYF.

J is TRBJ2-7 and V is TRBV4-1; TRBD1 might be the D (6 bases). Germline V gives CDR1 MGHRA, CDR2 YSYEKL. Trimming left V 4 bases short and J 2 bases short, with 12 bases between. The CDR3 loop spans 14 amino acids. CDR3 sequence reads: CASSLGQYTYEQYF. CDR3 coding DNA: TGCGCCAGCAGCCTAGGACAGTATACCTACGAGCAGTACTTC.

There are a few counts of this clone. The rearrangement links TRBV5-1 to TRBJ1-2; 9 nucleotides line up with TRBD1. Germline values: CDR1 SGHRS, CDR2 YFSETQ. Unmatched junction bases numbered 4, after V lost 3 bases and J lost 4 bases. The length of the CDR3 is 14 residues. The DNA of the CDR3 is TGCGCCAGCAGCTACAGACAGGGGGGCTATGGCTACACCTTC. It translates to CASSYRQGGYGYTF.

This clone was seen only a few times. The chain links TRBV5-1 to TRBJ1-4, with no clear D. The V end lost 0 bases, the J end lost 3 bases, and 12 bases lay between the germline ends. The CDR3 spans 16 residues. CDR1 and CDR2 (germline): SGHRS, YFSETQ. In nucleotides, the CDR3 is TGCGCCAGCAGCTTGGGATTGGTTACGGCTAATGAAAAACTGTTTTTT. Translated, it gives CASSLGLVTANEKLFF.

The V and J genes are TRBV5-1 and TRBJ2-1; no firm D call. Trimming took 0 bases from V and 4 from J, leaving 8 bases between them. The CDR3 is made up of 14 amino acids. Per germline, CDR1 SGHRS and CDR2 YFSETQ. The DNA for the CDR3 is TGCGCCAGCAGCTTGGACTCCCATTACAATGAGCAGTTCTTC. The encoded protein is CASSLDSHYNEQFF.

The chain employs TRBV7-9 and TRBJ1-3, with D maybe TRBD1 (6 bases). V lost 1 base, J lost 8 bases, and 9 bases lay in between. Germline V gene sequence: CDR1 SEHNR, CDR2 FQNEAQ (reference sequence). The CDR3 has 13 residues. The CDR3 here is CASSLGRGDTIYF. CDR3 nucleotides: TGTGCCAGCAGCTTAGGCAGGGGAGACACCATATATTTT.